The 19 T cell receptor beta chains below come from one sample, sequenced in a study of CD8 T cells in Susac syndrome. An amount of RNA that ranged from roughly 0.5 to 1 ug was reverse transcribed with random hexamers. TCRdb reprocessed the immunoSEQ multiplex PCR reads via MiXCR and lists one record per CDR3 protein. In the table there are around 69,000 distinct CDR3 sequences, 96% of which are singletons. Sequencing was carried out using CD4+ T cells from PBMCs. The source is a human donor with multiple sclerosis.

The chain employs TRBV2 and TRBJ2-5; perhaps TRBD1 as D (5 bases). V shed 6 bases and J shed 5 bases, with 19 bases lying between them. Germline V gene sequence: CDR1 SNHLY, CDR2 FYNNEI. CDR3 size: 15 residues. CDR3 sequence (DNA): TGTGCCAGCAGCGCCATAGGGGCAGATGGGGAGACCCAGTACTTC. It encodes CASSAIGADGETQYF.

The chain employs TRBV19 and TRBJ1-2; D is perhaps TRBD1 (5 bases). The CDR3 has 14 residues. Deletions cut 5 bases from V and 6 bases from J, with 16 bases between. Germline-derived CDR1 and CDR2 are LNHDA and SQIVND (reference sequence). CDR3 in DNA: TGTGCCAGTAGTCGGACATGGCGCGACGATGGCTACACCTTC. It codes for CASSRTWRDDGYTF. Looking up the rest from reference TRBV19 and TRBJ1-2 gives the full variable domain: DGGITQSPKYLFRKEGQNVTLSCEQNLNHDAMYWYRQDPGQGLRLIYYSQIVNDFQKGDIAEGYSVSREKKESFPLTVTSAQKNPTAFYLCASSRTWRDDGYTFGSGTRLTVV.

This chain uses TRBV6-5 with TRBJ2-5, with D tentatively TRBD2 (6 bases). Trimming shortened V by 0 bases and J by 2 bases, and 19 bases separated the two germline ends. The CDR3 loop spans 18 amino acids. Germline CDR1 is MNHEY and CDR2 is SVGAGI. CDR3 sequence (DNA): TGTGCCAGCAGTTACTCGAAATTTGGAGGGATGAAACAAGAGACCCAGTACTTC. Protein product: CASSYSKFGGMKQETQYF.

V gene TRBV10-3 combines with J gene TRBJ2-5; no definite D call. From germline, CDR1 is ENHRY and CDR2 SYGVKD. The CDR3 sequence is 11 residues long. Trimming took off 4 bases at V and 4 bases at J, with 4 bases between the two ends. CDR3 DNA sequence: TGTGCCATCAGTGGAGGAGAGACCCAGTACTTC. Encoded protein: CAISGGETQYF.

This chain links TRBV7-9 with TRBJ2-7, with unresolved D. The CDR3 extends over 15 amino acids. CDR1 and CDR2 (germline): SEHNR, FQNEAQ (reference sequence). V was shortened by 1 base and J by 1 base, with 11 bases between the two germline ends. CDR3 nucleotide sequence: TGTGCCAGCAGCTTAGACCCTCAGACATCCTACGAGCAGTACTTC. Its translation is CASSLDPQTSYEQYF.

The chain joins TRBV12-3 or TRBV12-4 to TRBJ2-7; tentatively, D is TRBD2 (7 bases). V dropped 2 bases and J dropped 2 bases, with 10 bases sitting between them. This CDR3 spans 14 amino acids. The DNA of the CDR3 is TGTGCCAGCAGTTTACGGCGGGGGCCCTACGAGCAGTACTTC. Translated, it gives CASSLRRGPYEQYF.

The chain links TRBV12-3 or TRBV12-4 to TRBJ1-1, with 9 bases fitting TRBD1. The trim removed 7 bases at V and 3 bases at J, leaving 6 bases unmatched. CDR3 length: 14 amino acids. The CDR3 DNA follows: TGTGCCAGCAATAAGGGACAGGGTCACACTGAAGCTTTCTTT. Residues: CASNKGQGHTEAFF.

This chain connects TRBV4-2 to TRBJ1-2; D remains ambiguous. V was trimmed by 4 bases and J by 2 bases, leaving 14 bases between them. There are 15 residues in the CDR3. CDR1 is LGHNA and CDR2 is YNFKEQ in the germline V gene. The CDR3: CASSPPGRENYGYTF. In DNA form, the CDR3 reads TGTGCCAGCAGCCCCCCCGGACGGGAAAACTATGGCTACACCTTC.

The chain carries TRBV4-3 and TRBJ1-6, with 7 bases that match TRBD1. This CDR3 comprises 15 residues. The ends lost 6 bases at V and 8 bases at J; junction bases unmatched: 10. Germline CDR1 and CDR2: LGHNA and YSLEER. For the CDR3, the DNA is TGCGCCAGCAGTCCCACCGGGACAGAAGATTCACCCCTCCACTTT. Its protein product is CASSPTGTEDSPLHF.

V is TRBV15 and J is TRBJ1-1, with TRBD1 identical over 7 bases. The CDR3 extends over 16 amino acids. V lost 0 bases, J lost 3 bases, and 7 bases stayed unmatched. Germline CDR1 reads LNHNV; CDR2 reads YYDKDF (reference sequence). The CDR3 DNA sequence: TGTGCCACCAGCAGAGATACTGGCAGGGGGGACACTGAAGCTTTCTTT. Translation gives CATSRDTGRGDTEAFF.

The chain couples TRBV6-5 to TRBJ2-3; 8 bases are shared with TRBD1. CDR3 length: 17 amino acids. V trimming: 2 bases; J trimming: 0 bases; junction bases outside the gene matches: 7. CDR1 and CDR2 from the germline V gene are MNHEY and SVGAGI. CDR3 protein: CASSYNPGQASTDTQYF. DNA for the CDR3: TGTGCCAGCAGTTACAACCCGGGACAGGCTAGCACAGATACGCAGTATTTT.

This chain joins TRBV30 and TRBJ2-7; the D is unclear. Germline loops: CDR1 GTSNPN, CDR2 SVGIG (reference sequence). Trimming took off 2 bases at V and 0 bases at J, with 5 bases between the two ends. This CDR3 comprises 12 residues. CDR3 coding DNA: TGTGCCTGGAGTTCCGGCTCCTACGAGCAGTACTTC. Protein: CAWSSGSYEQYF.

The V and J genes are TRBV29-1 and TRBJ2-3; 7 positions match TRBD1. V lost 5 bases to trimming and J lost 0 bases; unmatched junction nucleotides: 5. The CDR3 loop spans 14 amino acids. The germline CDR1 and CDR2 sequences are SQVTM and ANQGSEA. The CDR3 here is CSVLGQLSTDTQYF. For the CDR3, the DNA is TGCAGCGTTCTGGGACAGCTTAGCACAGATACGCAGTATTTT.

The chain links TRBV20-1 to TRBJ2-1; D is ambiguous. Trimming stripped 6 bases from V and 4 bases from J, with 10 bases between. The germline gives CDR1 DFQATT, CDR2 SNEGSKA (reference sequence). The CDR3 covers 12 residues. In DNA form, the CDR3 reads TGCAGTGCGCCTACATCATACAATGAGCAGTTCTTC. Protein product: CSAPTSYNEQFF.

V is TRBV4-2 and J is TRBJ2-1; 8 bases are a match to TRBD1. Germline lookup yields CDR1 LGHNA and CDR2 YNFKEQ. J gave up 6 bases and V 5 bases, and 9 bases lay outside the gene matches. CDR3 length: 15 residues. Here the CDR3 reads CASSDGQGRANEQFF. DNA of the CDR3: TGTGCCAGCAGCGACGGACAGGGAAGGGCCAATGAGCAGTTCTTC.

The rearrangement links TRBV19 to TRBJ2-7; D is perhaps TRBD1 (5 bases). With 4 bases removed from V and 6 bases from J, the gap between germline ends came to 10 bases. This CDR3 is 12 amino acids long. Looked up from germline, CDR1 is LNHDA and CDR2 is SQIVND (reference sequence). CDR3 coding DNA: TGTGCCAGTAGTACGGCAGGGCTCGAGCAGTACTTC. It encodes CASSTAGLEQYF.

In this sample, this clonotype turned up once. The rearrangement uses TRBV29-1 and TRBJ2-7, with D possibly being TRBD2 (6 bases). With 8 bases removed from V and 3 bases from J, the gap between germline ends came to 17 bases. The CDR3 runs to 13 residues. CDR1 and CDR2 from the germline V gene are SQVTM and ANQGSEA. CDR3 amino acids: CSISVGGNYEQYF. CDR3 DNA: TGCAGCATTTCGGTGGGCGGGAACTACGAGCAGTACTTC.

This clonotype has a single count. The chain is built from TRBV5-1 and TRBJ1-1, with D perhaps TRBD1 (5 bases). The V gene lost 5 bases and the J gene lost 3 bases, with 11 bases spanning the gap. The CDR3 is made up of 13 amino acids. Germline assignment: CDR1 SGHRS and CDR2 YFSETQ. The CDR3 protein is CASSYGTDTEAFF. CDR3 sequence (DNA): TGCGCCAGCAGTTATGGGACGGACACTGAAGCTTTCTTT.

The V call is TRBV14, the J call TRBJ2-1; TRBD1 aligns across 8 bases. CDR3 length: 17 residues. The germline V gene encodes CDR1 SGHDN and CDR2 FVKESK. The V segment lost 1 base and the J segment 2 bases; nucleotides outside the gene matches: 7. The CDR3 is CASSQGIGQGTYNEQFF. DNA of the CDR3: TGTGCCAGCAGCCAAGGAATAGGACAGGGCACCTACAATGAGCAGTTCTTC.